These 14 T cell receptor beta chains were sequenced from one sample in a study of shared clonotypes between healthy human individuals. TCRdb keeps only in-frame clones here, not all; method: immunoSEQ multiplex PCR. This sample has 950,000 to 1,100,000 clones, with under 80% found just once. Sequenced sample: memory CD4+ T cells sorted from blood. Described subset: CD45RA-negative fraction. Receptors originate from a man aged 18 to 35 in good health.

V gene TRBV28 combines with J gene TRBJ2-2; D remains unclear. The CDR3 sequence is 15 residues long. Germline V gives CDR1 MDHEN, CDR2 SYDVKM. V was cut by 6 bases and J by 5 bases, with 16 bases left in between. The CDR3 region is CASSQRIGRTGELFF. DNA for the CDR3: TGTGCCAGCAGCCAAAGAATTGGTAGAACCGGGGAGCTGTTTTTT.

The rearrangement links TRBV6-1 to TRBJ2-7; D remains ambiguous. This CDR3 is built from 13 residues. V dropped 5 bases and J dropped 3 bases, with 11 bases sitting between them. CDR1 and CDR2 from the germline V gene are MNHNS and SASEGT. In DNA, the CDR3 is TGTGCCAGCAGTCTGGACCCCATCTACGAGCAGTACTTC. It specifies CASSLDPIYEQYF.

The V and J genes are TRBV18 and TRBJ2-7; the D is unclear. Germline CDR1 and CDR2: KGHSH and LQKENI. V lost 3 bases and J lost 4, with 13 bases in between. The CDR3 consists of 14 residues. Here the CDR3 reads CASSPTPASYEQYF. For the CDR3, the DNA is TGTGCCAGCTCACCCACCCCTGCTTCTTACGAGCAGTACTTC.

The genes are TRBV7-9 and TRBJ2-4; 7 nucleotides agree with TRBD1. Per the germline V gene, CDR1 is SEHNR and CDR2 is FQNEAQ (reference sequence). V shed 1 base, J shed 3 bases, and the junction held 9 bases outside the gene matches. The length of the CDR3 is 17 residues. CDR3 protein: CASSLVVARGIKNIQYF. Written as DNA, the CDR3 is TGTGCCAGCAGCTTAGTAGTGGCCAGGGGGATCAAAAACATTCAGTACTTC. The full variable domain, in which reference TRBV7-9 and TRBJ2-4 provide the parts outside the CDR3, is DTGVSQNPRHKITKRGQNVTFRCDPISEHNRLYWYRQTLGQGPEFLTYFQNEAQLEKSRLLSDRFSAERPKGSFSTLEIQRTEQGDSAMYLCASSLVVARGIKNIQYFGAGTRLSVL.

The chain combines TRBV7-9 with TRBJ2-2; 7 nucleotides line up with TRBD2. The germline CDR1 and CDR2 sequences are SEHNR and FQNEAQ (reference sequence). The trim removed 4 bases at V and 5 bases at J, leaving 7 bases unmatched. The CDR3 loop spans 15 amino acids. The CDR3 region has the DNA TGTGCCAGCAGCTCCAGACTAGCCAGTACCGGGGAGCTGTTTTTT. It encodes CASSSRLASTGELFF.

The gene calls are TRBV27 and TRBJ2-3, with 11 bases identical to TRBD1. The junction had 9 bases not matched to a gene; V was cut back by 8 bases and J by 5 bases. This CDR3 contains 15 residues. In germline, CDR1 is MNHEY, CDR2 SMNVEV (reference sequence). CDR3 nucleotide sequence: TGTGCCAGCCAATCGGACAGGGGGCGGATAGATACGCAGTATTTT. This translates into CASQSDRGRIDTQYF.

The V and J genes are TRBV6-1 and TRBJ2-6; D remains ambiguous. The germline V gene has CDR1 MNHNS and CDR2 SASEGT. The CDR3 runs 15 residues. The V end lost 5 bases, the J end lost 0 bases, and 8 bases lay between the germline ends. The CDR3 loop reads CASSLQPSGANVLTF. Here the CDR3 DNA reads TGTGCCAGCAGTCTACAGCCCTCTGGGGCCAACGTCCTGACTTTC.

The rearrangement links TRBV5-1 to TRBJ2-1, with D unresolved. This CDR3 region has 12 residues. Trimming removed 0 bases at V and 7 bases at J, with 5 bases between. The germline V gene has CDR1 SGHRS and CDR2 YFSETQ. This CDR3 is CASSLEGNEQFF. The DNA of the CDR3 is TGCGCCAGCAGCTTGGAGGGAAATGAGCAGTTCTTC.

The CDR3 DNA reads TGTGCCAGCAGAGACAGGGGGGGCTCGGGAGAGCAGTACTTC. Amino acids: CASRDRGGSGEQYF. The V call is TRBV2, the J call TRBJ2-7; TRBD1 matches at 9 bases. The CDR3 has 14 amino acids. V gave up 6 bases and J gave up 7 bases; unmatched junction bases: 10. Germline V CDR1 and CDR2: SNHLY, FYNNEI.

The genes are TRBV27 and TRBJ1-6; 10 nucleotides match TRBD1. The V gene end was trimmed by 5 bases and the J gene end by 3 bases; junction bases not matched to a gene: 13. Per the germline V gene, CDR1 is MNHEY and CDR2 is SMNVEV (reference sequence). The CDR3 consists of 19 residues. CDR3 loop: CASSAGTGAGGGYNSPLHF. CDR3 nucleotide sequence: TGTGCCAGCAGTGCCGGGACAGGGGCAGGGGGAGGCTATAATTCACCCCTCCACTTT.

The rearrangement links TRBV28 to TRBJ1-2; 9 bases align to TRBD1. The germline gives CDR1 MDHEN, CDR2 SYDVKM. V dropped 2 bases and J dropped 7; count of bases not matched to a gene: 2. The CDR3 extends over 13 amino acids. For the CDR3, the DNA is TGTGCCAGCAGTTTAGGGGACAGGGTTGGCTACACCTTC. Protein: CASSLGDRVGYTF.

This clone was found a few times. The chain joins TRBV28 to TRBJ2-5; 9 bases match TRBD2. This CDR3 has 14 residues. CDR1 is MDHEN and CDR2 is SYDVKM in the germline V gene. The ends lost 8 bases at V and 4 bases at J; junction bases unmatched: 8. The CDR3 DNA is TGTGCCAGCGGAGCGGGGGGCACGAGAGAGACCCAGTACTTC. This gives the protein CASGAGGTRETQYF.

V is TRBV10-1 and J is TRBJ2-7; D may correspond to TRBD1 or TRBD2 (5 bases each). Germline V gene lookup returns CDR1 WNHNN and CDR2 SYGVQD (reference sequence). This CDR3 region has 13 residues. The germline V and J ends were trimmed by 10 bases and 2 bases, with 15 bases remaining between them. The CDR3, as DNA: TGCGCCAACCCCGGGGCGTTCACCTACGAGCAGTACTTC. This encodes CANPGAFTYEQYF.

The chain recombines TRBV4-3 with TRBJ1-5; 7 bases are shared with TRBD1. The V segment lost 0 bases and the J segment 1 base; nucleotides outside the gene matches: 6. Germline V gives CDR1 LGHNA, CDR2 YSLEER. This CDR3 contains 17 residues. The CDR3 bases are TGCGCCAGCAGCCAAGAACCCGCAGGGGGAAGCAATCAGCCCCAGCATTTT. Amino acids: CASSQEPAGGSNQPQHF.